These T cell receptor beta chains were read from a single sample in a study of T cells in Graves' hyperthyroidism and ophthalmopathy. TCRdb processed the multiplex PCR reads anew with MiXCR; each CDR3 protein has one entry. The sample lists hundreds of thousands of distinct CDR3 sequences; approximately 19% were seen once. Specimen: blood. Receptors were obtained from a woman between 50 and 59 years old with Graves' hyperthyroidism that later progressed to Graves' ophthalmopathy. Both conserved end residues are part of each CDR3. D genes are given only for firm matches. Some rows mark clone size as missing; the rest say once, few, many or name a class of expanded clone.

clone_size: many; v_call: TRBV2; d_call: -; j_call: TRBJ2-3; cdr3_nt: TGTGCCAGCAGTGAAATAAGGGGCAGGGATACGCAGTATTTT; cdr3_aa: CASSEIRGRDTQYF
clone_size: -; v_call: TRBV11-2; d_call: TRBD2; j_call: TRBJ2-5; cdr3_nt: TGTGCCAGCAGGTTTTGGCCCGGGGGGGGTCAAGAGACCCAGTACTTC; cdr3_aa: CASRFWPGGGQETQYF
clone_size: many; v_call: TRBV5-1; d_call: -; j_call: TRBJ1-6; cdr3_nt: TGCGCCAGCAGCGATCGGACAGAGAATTCACCCCTCCACTTT; cdr3_aa: CASSDRTENSPLHF
clone_size: many; v_call: TRBV3-1; d_call: -; j_call: TRBJ1-2; cdr3_nt: TGTGCCAGCAGCCAAGTTAGGTTCTATGGCTACACCTTC; cdr3_aa: CASSQVRFYGYTF
clone_size: many; v_call: TRBV20-1; d_call: -; j_call: TRBJ1-5; cdr3_nt: TGCAGTGCTAGAGATGGACACACCTTGGGACGCAATCAGCCCCAGCATTTT; cdr3_aa: CSARDGHTLGRNQPQHF
clone_size: -; v_call: TRBV29-1; d_call: TRBD1; j_call: TRBJ1-5; cdr3_nt: TGCAGCGCTGTGACAGGGGGTGATCAGCCCCAGCATTTT; cdr3_aa: CSAVTGGDQPQHF
clone_size: many; v_call: TRBV10-3; d_call: -; j_call: TRBJ2-7; cdr3_nt: TGTGCCATCAGTGACCATTCCGGGACGAAGACCTACGAGCAGTACTTC; cdr3_aa: CAISDHSGTKTYEQYF
clone_size: few; v_call: TRBV27; d_call: -; j_call: TRBJ1-1; cdr3_nt: TGTGCCAGCCGGACAGCCGAGATGAACACTGAAGCTTTCTTT; cdr3_aa: CASRTAEMNTEAFF
clone_size: once; v_call: TRBV4-1; d_call: -; j_call: TRBJ2-6; cdr3_nt: TGCGCCAGCAGCCAAGTCCGTCTCGGAGCCAACGTCCTGACTTTC; cdr3_aa: CASSQVRLGANVLTF
clone_size: few; v_call: TRBV10-3; d_call: TRBD1; j_call: TRBJ1-2; cdr3_nt: TGTGCCACCAGGGGGCAGGGATCATTATACTATGGCTACACCTTC; cdr3_aa: CATRGQGSLYYGYTF
clone_size: -; v_call: TRBV10-3; d_call: -; j_call: TRBJ2-3; cdr3_nt: TGTGCCATCAGTGATGGTGGGGGCGGAACAGATACGCAGTATTTT; cdr3_aa: CAISDGGGGTDTQYF
clone_size: -; v_call: TRBV20-1; d_call: TRBD1; j_call: TRBJ2-5; cdr3_nt: TGCAGTGCGGTTAATGTTGGACAGGGCCAAGAGACCCAGTACTTC; cdr3_aa: CSAVNVGQGQETQYF
clone_size: -; v_call: TRBV7-9; d_call: TRBD1; j_call: TRBJ2-2; cdr3_nt: TGTGCCAGCAGCTCCCCTCGGTCAGGGGGAAGCACCGGGGAGCTGTTTTTT; cdr3_aa: CASSSPRSGGSTGELFF
clone_size: many; v_call: TRBV11-3; d_call: TRBD2; j_call: TRBJ2-1; cdr3_nt: TGTGCCAGCAGCCAGACTAGCGGGGATAATGAGCAGTTCTTC; cdr3_aa: CASSQTSGDNEQFF
clone_size: -; v_call: TRBV7-2; d_call: -; j_call: TRBJ2-5; cdr3_nt: TGTGCCAGCAGCTTAGATTCAGCGGCCCAAGAGACCCAGTACTTC; cdr3_aa: CASSLDSAAQETQYF